The 2 T cell receptor beta chains reported below all come from one sample, sequenced in a study of blood T cell repertoires in COVID-19. Some clones are missing from TCRdb's copy, which holds only in-frame ones; the method was immunoSEQ multiplex PCR. The data contain about 200,000 clones, just under 85% of them singletons. The sample was peripheral blood. These receptors were obtained from a man in his fifties or sixties with COVID-19, enrolled during active disease.

A few counts support this clone. The chain uses TRBV5-5 and TRBJ1-6; D is perhaps TRBD1 (6 bases). The CDR3 length is 16 residues. Trimming took 2 bases from V and 1 from J, leaving 10 bases between them. Germline lookup yields CDR1 SGHKS and CDR2 YYEKEE (reference sequence). The CDR3 here is CASSFRDTSYNSPLHF. CDR3 nucleotide sequence: TGTGCCAGCAGCTTCCGGGACACATCCTATAATTCACCCCTCCACTTT.

V usage is TRBV19 and J usage is TRBJ1-2; D remains unclear. Per germline, CDR1 LNHDA and CDR2 SQIVND (reference sequence). This CDR3 spans 13 amino acids. Trimming left V 6 bases short and J 6 bases short, with 14 bases between. Here the CDR3 reads CASSTIGLDGYTF. CDR3 nucleotides: TGTGCCAGTAGCACTATAGGACTTGATGGCTACACCTTC.